The 28 T cell receptor beta chains below all came from one sample that was sequenced in a study of blood T cell repertoires in COVID-19. The repertoire was sequenced with immunoSEQ multiplex PCR; TCRdb's copy has only in-frame clones and lacks some. Among about 260,000 clones listed, less than 90% were seen once. The source material was peripheral blood. The receptor source for this set is a man in his sixties who had recovered from COVID-19.

The table lists this clone with a count of one. The chain carries TRBV2 and TRBJ2-3; 7 nucleotides line up with TRBD1. V dropped 2 bases and J dropped 7; count of bases not matched to a gene: 12. This CDR3 contains 16 residues. CDR1 SNHLY and CDR2 FYNNEI come from the germline V gene. The CDR3 is CASSEIFGTVTHTQYF. CDR3 nucleotide sequence: TGTGCCAGCAGTGAAATTTTTGGGACAGTCACCCATACGCAGTATTTT.

This chain connects TRBV27 to TRBJ1-4; weak D call: TRBD1 (5 bases). The germline CDR1 and CDR2 sequences are MNHEY and SMNVEV (reference sequence). The V end lost 6 bases, the J end lost 5 bases, and 16 bases lay between the germline ends. The CDR3 is 15 residues long. DNA of the CDR3: TGTGCCAGCAGCCTTCAGGGCGCCTTAAATGAAAAACTGTTTTTT. Its protein is CASSLQGALNEKLFF.

CDR3 sequence (DNA): TGTGCCAGCAGCGCAGACGGGACATCAGATTCACCCCTCCACTTT. Its protein product is CASSADGTSDSPLHF. This chain uses TRBV9 with TRBJ1-6, with a weak D call TRBD1 (6 bases). CDR1 is SGDLS and CDR2 is YYNGEE in the germline V gene. The CDR3 sequence is 15 residues long. V was trimmed by 3 bases and J by 8 bases, leaving 15 bases between them.

The rearrangement uses TRBV7-3 and TRBJ2-5, with D unresolved. This CDR3 spans 15 amino acids. Trimming removed 5 bases at V and 5 bases at J, with 18 bases between. The germline V gene has CDR1 SGHTA and CDR2 FQGTGA. The CDR3 reads CASSIDPGLYETQYF. For the CDR3, the DNA is TGTGCCAGCAGCATAGACCCGGGTTTATACGAGACCCAGTACTTC. Combining the CDR3 with reference TRBV7-3 and TRBJ2-5 gives the whole variable domain GAGVSQTPSNKVTEKGKYVELRCDPISGHTALYWYRQSLGQGPEFLIYFQGTGAADDSGLPNDRFFAVRPEGSVSTLKIQRTERGDSAVYLCASSIDPGLYETQYFGPGTRLLVL.

The chain joins TRBV5-1 to TRBJ2-1; 8 bases fit TRBD2. The trim removed 4 bases at V and 2 bases at J, leaving 5 bases unmatched. The CDR3 spans 15 residues. In germline, CDR1 is SGHRS, CDR2 YFSETQ. The CDR3 coding sequence is TGCGCCAGCAGCCTTAGCGGGGTTGCCTACAATGAGCAGTTCTTC. This encodes CASSLSGVAYNEQFF.

Comment on this clone: Other DNA sequences of this sample code for an identical CDR3. The chain is built from TRBV3-1 (or the pseudogene TRBV3-2) and TRBJ2-3; TRBD2 is a possible D gene (7 bases). Per the germline V gene, CDR1 is LGHDT and CDR2 is YNNKEL (reference sequence). Deletions cut 1 base from V and 0 bases from J, with 14 bases between. CDR3 length: 17 residues. This CDR3 is CASSQVGGGASTDTQYF. The CDR3 DNA reads TGTGCCAGCAGCCAAGTAGGGGGGGGAGCTAGCACAGATACGCAGTATTTT.

The rearrangement uses TRBV2 and TRBJ2-1; 10 nucleotides agree with TRBD2. CDR1 and CDR2 (germline): SNHLY, FYNNEI. This CDR3 has 14 amino acids. V was pared by 10 bases and J by 6 bases, with 9 bases of the junction left unmatched. The CDR3 bases are TGTGCCATGATTCAGCGGGGGGGCGGCAATGAGCAGTTCTTC. Its translation: CAMIQRGGGNEQFF.

The chain joins TRBV14 to TRBJ2-7; 11 bases agree with TRBD2. V gave up 4 bases and J gave up 3 bases; unmatched junction bases: 8. The CDR3 runs 16 residues. Germline values: CDR1 SGHDN, CDR2 FVKESK. CDR3 in amino acids: CASSRLAGRGGYEQYF. The CDR3 region has the DNA TGTGCCAGCAGCCGACTAGCGGGGAGAGGTGGCTACGAGCAGTACTTC. The full variable domain, rest sourced from reference TRBV14 and TRBJ2-7, is EAGVTQFPSHSVIEKGQTVTLRCDPISGHDNLYWYRRVMGKEIKFLLHFVKESKQDESGMPNNRFLAERTGGTYSTLKVQPAELEDSGVYFCASSRLAGRGGYEQYFGPGTRLTVT.

This chain connects TRBV18 to TRBJ1-1, with 8 nucleotides matching TRBD1. Germline CDR1 and CDR2: KGHSH and LQKENI. After removal of 7 bases from V and 0 bases from J, the junction contained 7 bases not matched to a gene. The CDR3 totals 15 residues. In DNA form, the CDR3 reads TGTGCCAGCTTCCGGACAGGGCTCATGAACACTGAAGCTTTCTTT. Translation: CASFRTGLMNTEAFF. The whole variable domain, remainder taken from reference TRBV18 and TRBJ1-1, is NAGVMQNPRHLVRRRGQEARLRCSPMKGHSHVYWYRQLPEEGLKFMVYLQKENIIDESGMPKERFSAEFPKEGPSILRIQQVVRGDSAAYFCASFRTGLMNTEAFFGQGTRLTVV.

The chain uses TRBV7-6 and TRBJ1-2, with 7 bases that match TRBD1. The V gene's germline CDR1 is SGHVS and CDR2 FNYEAQ. J gave up 2 bases and V 5 bases, and 8 bases lay outside the gene matches. This CDR3 is 15 amino acids long. The CDR3 protein is CASSPTTGLNYGYTF. The DNA of the CDR3 is TGTGCCAGCAGCCCGACGACAGGGCTAAACTATGGCTACACCTTC. Full variable domain (rest looked up from reference TRBV7-6 and TRBJ1-2): GAGVSQSPRYKVTKRGQDVALRCDPISGHVSLYWYRQALGQGPEFLTYFNYEAQQDKSGLPNDRFSAERPEGSISTLTIQRTEQRDSAMYRCASSPTTGLNYGYTFGSGTRLTVV.

The V gene is TRBV9, the J gene TRBJ2-7; 9 nucleotides line up with TRBD1. The germline CDR1 and CDR2 sequences are SGDLS and YYNGEE. This CDR3 has 14 amino acids. V trimming: 3 bases; J trimming: 4 bases; junction bases outside the gene matches: 5. CDR3 nucleotides: TGTGCCAGCAGCGCAAGGACAGGGGCATACGAGCAGTACTTC. It codes for CASSARTGAYEQYF.

CDR3 protein: CATRPGQGKGTEAFF. DNA of the CDR3: TGTGCCACCAGGCCGGGACAGGGGAAAGGCACTGAAGCTTTCTTT. This chain uses TRBV15 with TRBJ1-1, with TRBD1 identical over 10 bases. This CDR3 has 15 residues. The V gene end was trimmed by 6 bases and the J gene end by 4 bases; junction bases not matched to a gene: 8. From germline, CDR1 is LNHNV and CDR2 YYDKDF (reference sequence). Using reference TRBV15 and TRBJ1-1 for the parts outside the CDR3, the full variable domain is DAMVIQNPRYQVTQFGKPVTLSCSQTLNHNVMYWYQQKSSQAPKLLFHYYDKDFNNEADTPDNFQSRRPNTSFCFLDIRSPGLGDTAMYLCATRPGQGKGTEAFFGQGTRLTVV.

This clone came up a few times. The chain carries TRBV11-2 and TRBJ2-1; no firm D call. Per germline, CDR1 SGHAT and CDR2 FQNNGV. The CDR3 runs to 15 residues. The V end was cut by 5 bases, the J end by 7 bases, with 18 bases between. The CDR3 spells CASSPDSAPSNEQFF. The CDR3 bases are TGTGCCAGCAGCCCCGACTCAGCGCCCAGTAATGAGCAGTTCTTC.

The chain uses TRBV10-1 and TRBJ2-3, with 9 positions matching TRBD1. V gave up 4 bases and J gave up 3 bases; unmatched junction bases: 2. The CDR3 totals 14 residues. Per the germline V gene, CDR1 is WNHNN and CDR2 is SYGVQD (reference sequence). CDR3 DNA: TGCGCCAGCAGTGCGGGACAGGGTACAGATACGCAGTATTTT. This gives the protein CASSAGQGTDTQYF.

This clone was seen just once. The chain is built from TRBV18 and TRBJ1-1; 9 nucleotides align to TRBD1. Germline V lookup: CDR1 KGHSH, CDR2 LQKENI. The V gene end was trimmed by 4 bases and the J gene end by 0 bases; junction bases not matched to a gene: 6. This CDR3 spans 16 amino acids. CDR3 region: CASSQQGAGVNTEAFF. CDR3 sequence (DNA): TGTGCCAGCTCACAACAGGGGGCAGGGGTGAACACTGAAGCTTTCTTT.

The rearrangement uses TRBV29-1 and TRBJ2-7; 15 bases agree with TRBD2. Germline V gives CDR1 SQVTM, CDR2 ANQGSEA. The CDR3 has 16 residues. V trimming: 5 bases; J trimming: 0 bases; junction bases outside the gene matches: 5. The DNA of the CDR3 is TGCAGCGTTCACGGGACTAGCGGGGGGACCTCCTACGAGCAGTACTTC. Translated, it gives CSVHGTSGGTSYEQYF.

The gene calls are TRBV7-2 and TRBJ2-7; D is possibly TRBD2 (5 bases). In germline, CDR1 is SGHTA, CDR2 FQGNSA. V was pared by 1 base and J by 6 bases, with 19 bases between. The CDR3 runs 16 residues. As DNA, the CDR3 is TGTGCCAGCAGCTTAGTCAGACTCCGGGAACCCGCCGAGCAGTACTTC. It specifies CASSLVRLREPAEQYF.

This chain connects TRBV5-1 to TRBJ1-6, with a possible D match to TRBD1 (6 bases). V gave up 4 bases and J gave up 8 bases, with 16 bases separating them. This CDR3 contains 15 residues. CDR1 and CDR2 from the germline V gene are SGHRS and YFSETQ. The CDR3 region is CASSPQGSSDSPLHF. Here the CDR3 DNA reads TGCGCCAGCAGCCCCCAGGGGTCCTCTGATTCACCCCTCCACTTT.

The chain links TRBV3-1 (or the pseudogene TRBV3-2) to TRBJ2-7; maybe TRBD2 (6 bases). The CDR3 is made up of 14 amino acids. V was cut by 3 bases and J by 2 bases, with 11 bases left in between. CDR1 and CDR2 (germline): LGHDT, YNNKEL (reference sequence). The CDR3 reads CASSQRGATYEQYF. The DNA of the CDR3 is TGTGCCAGCAGCCAGCGCGGGGCTACCTACGAGCAGTACTTC.

This clone was found once. The J gene is TRBJ1-2, the V gene TRBV27, with D tentatively TRBD1 (5 bases). V lost 1 base, J lost 5 bases, and 8 bases lay in between. The CDR3 contains 13 residues. CDR1 and CDR2 from the germline V gene are MNHEY and SMNVEV (reference sequence). In DNA, the CDR3 is TGTGCCAGCAGTTTATACGGGGGATATGGCTACACCTTC. This codes for CASSLYGGYGYTF.

This chain joins TRBV6-1 and TRBJ1-5, with 7 bases lining up with TRBD1. CDR1 and CDR2 from the germline V gene are MNHNS and SASEGT. The CDR3 is 17 amino acids. Trimming removed 3 bases from V and 7 bases from J; junction bases left unmatched: 15. The CDR3 sequence is CASSDRPSNNRGQPQHF. The CDR3 region has the DNA TGTGCCAGCAGTGACCGACCAAGCAACAACAGGGGCCAGCCCCAGCATTTT.

This sequence joins TRBV18 and TRBJ1-1; D not resolved. V lost 3 bases, J lost 0 bases, and 11 bases lay in between. CDR3 length: 15 residues. Germline V CDR1 and CDR2: KGHSH, LQKENI. CDR3 nucleotide sequence: TGTGCCAGCTCACCCGGTACGACTGTGAACACTGAAGCTTTCTTT. This codes for CASSPGTTVNTEAFF.

J is TRBJ1-5 and V is TRBV18, with 8 bases lining up with TRBD1. Germline V gives CDR1 KGHSH, CDR2 LQKENI. The V gene end was trimmed by 5 bases and the J gene end by 5 bases; junction bases not matched to a gene: 5. The CDR3 totals 14 residues. In nucleotides, the CDR3 is TGTGCCAGCTCATCCGGACAGGGCTATCAGCCCCAGCATTTT. This codes for CASSSGQGYQPQHF.

The chain joins TRBV19 to TRBJ2-3; D not resolved. V lost 4 bases and J lost 5, with 16 bases in between. This CDR3 comprises 15 residues. Germline CDR1 and CDR2: LNHDA and SQIVND (reference sequence). The CDR3 nucleotides are TGTGCCAGTAGTACAGGAACTGGCCAAGGAGATACGCAGTATTTT. It translates to CASSTGTGQGDTQYF.

The rearrangement links TRBV30 to TRBJ1-2; 8 bases map to TRBD1. Per germline, CDR1 GTSNPN and CDR2 SVGIG (reference sequence). The CDR3 loop spans 10 amino acids. Trimming at V came to 5 bases and at J to 10 bases, leaving 3 bases not matched to a gene. The CDR3 loop reads CAWGDRFYTF. The CDR3 DNA sequence: TGTGCCTGGGGGGACAGGTTCTACACCTTC.

J is TRBJ1-2 and V is TRBV14; D is unclear. Germline CDR1 and CDR2: SGHDN and FVKESK. The CDR3 is made up of 15 amino acids. V lost 0 bases and J lost 4, with 12 bases in between. This CDR3 is CASSQEGGSVYGYTF. The DNA for the CDR3 is TGTGCCAGCAGCCAAGAGGGAGGGTCGGTCTATGGCTACACCTTC.

The gene calls are TRBV18 and TRBJ2-7; D might be TRBD1 (5 bases). CDR1 and CDR2 (germline): KGHSH, LQKENI. V shed 8 bases and J shed 2 bases, with 13 bases lying between them. The CDR3 sequence is 13 residues long. Written as DNA, the CDR3 is TGTGCCAGCAGCCGACAGTCAACCTACGAGCAGTACTTC. Translated: CASSRQSTYEQYF.

The chain joins TRBV7-3 to TRBJ2-1; no firm D call. The CDR3 spans 15 residues. The V gene's germline CDR1 is SGHTA and CDR2 FQGTGA. V lost 5 bases, J lost 0 bases, and 11 bases lay in between. The CDR3: CASSPRKLSYNEQFF. The CDR3 nucleotides are TGTGCCAGCAGCCCTAGAAAACTCTCCTACAATGAGCAGTTCTTC.